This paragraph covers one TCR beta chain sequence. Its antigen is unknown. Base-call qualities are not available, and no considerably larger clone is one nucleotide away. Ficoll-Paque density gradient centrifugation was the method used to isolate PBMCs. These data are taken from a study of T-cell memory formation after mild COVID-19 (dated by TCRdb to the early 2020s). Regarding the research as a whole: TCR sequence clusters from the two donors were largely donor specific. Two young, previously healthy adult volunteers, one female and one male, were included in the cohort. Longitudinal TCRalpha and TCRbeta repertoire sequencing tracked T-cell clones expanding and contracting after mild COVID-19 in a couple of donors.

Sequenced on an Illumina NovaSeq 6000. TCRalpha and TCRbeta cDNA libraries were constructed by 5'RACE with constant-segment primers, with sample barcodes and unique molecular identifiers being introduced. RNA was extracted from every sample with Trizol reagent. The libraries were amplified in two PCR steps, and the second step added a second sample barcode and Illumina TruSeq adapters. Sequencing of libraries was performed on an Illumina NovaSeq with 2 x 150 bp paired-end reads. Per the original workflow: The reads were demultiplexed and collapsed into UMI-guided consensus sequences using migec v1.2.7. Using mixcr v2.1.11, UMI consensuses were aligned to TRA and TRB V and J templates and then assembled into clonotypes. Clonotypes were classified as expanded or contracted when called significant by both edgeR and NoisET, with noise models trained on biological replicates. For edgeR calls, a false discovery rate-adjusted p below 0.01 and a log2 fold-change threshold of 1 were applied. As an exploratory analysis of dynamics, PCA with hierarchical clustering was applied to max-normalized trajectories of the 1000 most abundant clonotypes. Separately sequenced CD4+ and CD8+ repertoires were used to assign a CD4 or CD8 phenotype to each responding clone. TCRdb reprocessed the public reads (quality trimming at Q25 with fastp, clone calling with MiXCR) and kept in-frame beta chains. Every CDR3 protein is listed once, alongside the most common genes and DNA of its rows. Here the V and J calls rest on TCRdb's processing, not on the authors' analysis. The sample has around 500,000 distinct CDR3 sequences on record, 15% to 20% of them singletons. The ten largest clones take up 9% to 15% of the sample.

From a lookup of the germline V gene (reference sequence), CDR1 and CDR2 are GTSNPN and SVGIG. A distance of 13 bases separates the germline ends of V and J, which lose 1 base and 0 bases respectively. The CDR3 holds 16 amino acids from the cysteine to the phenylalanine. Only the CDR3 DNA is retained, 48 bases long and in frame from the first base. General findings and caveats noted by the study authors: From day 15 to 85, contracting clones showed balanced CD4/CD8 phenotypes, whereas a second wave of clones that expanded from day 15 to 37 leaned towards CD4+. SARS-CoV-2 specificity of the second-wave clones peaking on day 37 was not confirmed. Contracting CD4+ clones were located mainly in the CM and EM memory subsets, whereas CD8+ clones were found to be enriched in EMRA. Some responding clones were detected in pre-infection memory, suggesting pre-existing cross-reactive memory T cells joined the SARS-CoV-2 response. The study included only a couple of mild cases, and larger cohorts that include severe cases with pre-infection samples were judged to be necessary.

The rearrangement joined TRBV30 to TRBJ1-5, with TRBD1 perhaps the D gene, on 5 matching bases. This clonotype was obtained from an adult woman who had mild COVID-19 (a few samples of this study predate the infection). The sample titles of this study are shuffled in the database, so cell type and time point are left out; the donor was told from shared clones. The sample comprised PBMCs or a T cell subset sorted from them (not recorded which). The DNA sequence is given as TGTGCCTGGAGTGGACAGACGGTCCATAGCAATCAGCCCCAGCATTTT. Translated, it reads CAWSGQTVHSNQPQHF.